Listed below are T cell receptor beta chains from one sample, sequenced in a study of technical replicates of blood from a few donors. Libraries were prepared by immunoSEQ multiplex PCR; TCRdb keeps only in-frame clonotypes and omits some of them. The sample consists of some 80,000 clones, under 95% of them appearing once. The material sequenced was T cells isolated from PBMCs. These TCRs come from a human donor in good health. Each CDR3 is given with its conserved first and last residue. The D gene is left open where the match is weak. Rows give clone size only sometimes, using once, few, many, or a class for an expanded clone.

>NA|TRBJ1-1|TRBV5-4|NA
TGTGCCAGCAGCTTGGTCCGGGATGCTGAAGCTTTCTTT
CASSLVRDAEAFF
>NA|TRBJ2-2|TRBV9|NA
TGTGCCAGCAGCGTAGGTGGGGCGGACACCGGGGAGCTGTTTTTT
CASSVGGADTGELFF
>TRBD1|TRBJ2-7|TRBV18|NA
TGTGCCAGCTCCCCGAGGACAGGGGACTACGAGCAGTACTTC
CASSPRTGDYEQYF
>NA|TRBJ1-5|TRBV6-1|once
TGTGCCAGCACCGAGATAGGAGTAAGCCAGCCCCAGCATTTT
CASTEIGVSQPQHF
>TRBD2|TRBJ2-2|TRBV4-2|NA
TGTGCCAGCAGCCGAGCGGGAGGGACCGGGGAGCTGTTTTTT
CASSRAGGTGELFF
>TRBD2|TRBJ2-2|TRBV29-1|NA
TGCAGCGATACGGGACTAACCCCGTACACCGGGGAGCTGTTTTTT
CSDTGLTPYTGELFF
>NA|TRBJ1-1|TRBV6-1|NA
TGTGCCAGCATGTTTGGGACAAAGAACACTGAAGCTTTCTTT
CASMFGTKNTEAFF
>NA|TRBJ1-5|TRBV28|NA
TGTGCCAGCGGTGGACAGCCTATAAATAGCAATCAGCCCCAGCATTTT
CASGGQPINSNQPQHF
>TRBD1|TRBJ1-6|TRBV5-1|NA
TGCGCCAGCAGAACCGGGACAGGGGGCAAGGGAAATTCACCCCTCCACTTT
CASRTGTGGKGNSPLHF
>NA|TRBJ1-5|TRBV19|few
TGTGCCAGTAGTTGGGCCGGGACAACGAGCAATCAGCCCCAGCATTTT
CASSWAGTTSNQPQHF
>NA|TRBJ1-3|TRBV9|NA
TGTGCCAGCAGCGTATCTAGGGAGGCTGGAAACACCATATATTTT
CASSVSREAGNTIYF
>NA|TRBJ2-7|TRBV10-2|NA
TGCGCCAGCACTCCGCAGGACTCCTACGAGCAGTACTTC
CASTPQDSYEQYF
>NA|TRBJ2-7|TRBV11-2|once
TGTGCCAGCACCCCCCTTAGGACTCATCCAAAGGGGGCCTACGAGCAGTACTTC
CASTPLRTHPKGAYEQYF
>TRBD2|TRBJ2-3|TRBV10-3|NA
TGTGCCATCAGGGGGACTAGCGGGGGGACAGATACGCAGTATTTT
CAIRGTSGGTDTQYF
>NA|TRBJ1-2|TRBV12-1|NA
TGTGCCAGCCGAGCCGGGATCCCTTTCTATGGCTACACCTTC
CASRAGIPFYGYTF
>TRBD1|TRBJ2-3|TRBV9|NA
TGTGCCAGCAGCGTGAGACAGGGGAGCACAGATACGCAGTATTTT
CASSVRQGSTDTQYF
>TRBD1|TRBJ2-5|TRBV6-1|NA
TGTGCCAGCAGTCCCAGGGGGTCAGAGACCCAGTACTTC
CASSPRGSETQYF
>TRBD1|TRBJ1-1|TRBV6-5|NA
TGTGCCAGCAGTTACTCCGGGACAGGGGCAGGTAGTGAAGCTTTCTTT
CASSYSGTGAGSEAFF
>NA|TRBJ2-7|TRBV29-1|NA
TGCAGCGTTGACCTGACAGGTTCCGCGGAATACGAGCAGTACTTC
CSVDLTGSAEYEQYF
>TRBD1|TRBJ1-3|TRBV5-1|NA
TGCGCCAGCAGCTTGGGGAGGACAGGGGACTACTCTGGAAACACCATATATTTT
CASSLGRTGDYSGNTIYF
>TRBD1|TRBJ2-7|TRBV14|NA
TGTGCCAGCAGCCAAGAATGGTACAGGGGGACGGACGAGCAGTACTTC
CASSQEWYRGTDEQYF
>TRBD1|TRBJ2-1|TRBV29-1|NA
TGCAGCGTCCGGGACAGCATATACAATGAGCAGTTCTTC
CSVRDSIYNEQFF
>TRBD2|TRBJ2-1|TRBV7-9|NA
TGTGCCAGCAGCCCTAGGACTAGCGGGGGGGTGCGCTCCTACAATGAGCAGTTCTTC
CASSPRTSGGVRSYNEQFF
>TRBD1|TRBJ2-2|TRBV27|NA
TGTGCCAGTCGGGGACAGGGGAACACCGGGGAGCTGTTTTTT
CASRGQGNTGELFF
>NA|TRBJ1-5|TRBV6-1|NA
TGTGCCAGCACCTTTGACACCAGCAATCAGCCCCAGCATTTT
CASTFDTSNQPQHF
>NA|TRBJ2-7|TRBV27|NA
TGTGCCAGCAGTGAGGGAGGCACCTACGAGCAGTACTTC
CASSEGGTYEQYF
>TRBD2|TRBJ2-5|TRBV29-1|NA
TGCAGCGTTCGTGGGCTAGCGGGAGTAGCCCGTTCGATGGGTTTACAAGAGACCCAGTACTTC
CSVRGLAGVARSMGLQETQYF
>TRBD1|TRBJ2-1|TRBV25-1|NA
TGTGCCAGCAGTGGTTCCTCGGGACAGGGGGTTTACAATGAGCAGTTCTTC
CASSGSSGQGVYNEQFF
>NA|TRBJ1-2|TRBV30|NA
TGTGCCTGGAGAGCCCAGGGAAGGAAGGGCTACACCTTC
CAWRAQGRKGYTF
>TRBD2|TRBJ2-3|TRBV6-5|NA
TGTGCCAGCAGTTACCTGGCGGGGGGGCACCCAGATACGCAGTATTTT
CASSYLAGGHPDTQYF
>TRBD1|TRBJ2-7|TRBV5-5|NA
TGTGCCAGCAGCCCGGCCTCCGGGACAGGGCTCGAGCAGTACTTC
CASSPASGTGLEQYF
>NA|TRBJ1-1|TRBV6-1|NA
TGTGCCAGCATCGCAGGGTGGTACACTGAAGCTTTCTTT
CASIAGWYTEAFF
>NA|TRBJ2-7|TRBV7-9|once
TGTGCCAGCAGCTTACGTTACGAGCAGTACTTC
CASSLRYEQYF
>NA|TRBJ1-2|TRBV28|NA
TGTGCCAGCAGTCATGACAGCAGGTTGTATGGCTACACCTTC
CASSHDSRLYGYTF
>NA|TRBJ2-6|TRBV4-1|NA
TGCGCCAGCAGCCCAAAGCACTCTGGGGCCAACGTCCTGACTTTC
CASSPKHSGANVLTF
>TRBD1|TRBJ1-2|TRBV6-5|NA
TGTGCCAGCAGTTACTTGACAGGGGGAGGCTACACCTTC
CASSYLTGGGYTF
>NA|TRBJ1-3|TRBV4-1|NA
TGCGCCAGCAGCCAAGGCACGGGAATTGGAAACACCATATATTTT
CASSQGTGIGNTIYF
>NA|TRBJ1-2|TRBV18|once
TGTGCCAGCTCTCATGGACTGACTAACTATGGCTACACCTTC
CASSHGLTNYGYTF
>NA|TRBJ2-5|TRBV9|NA
TGTGCCAGCAGCGATAGACAAGAGACCCAGTACTTC
CASSDRQETQYF
>TRBD2|TRBJ2-3|TRBV27|NA
TGTGCGAGCACTTTCGGGGGGTCAGATACGCAGTATTTT
CASTFGGSDTQYF
>TRBD1|TRBJ2-5|TRBV28|NA
TGTGCCAGCAACCCCCGGACAGGGGAAGAGACCCAGTACTTC
CASNPRTGEETQYF
>TRBD2|TRBJ2-5|TRBV28|NA
TGTGCCAGCAGTCCACCGGGACTAGCAATGGAGACCCAGTACTTC
CASSPPGLAMETQYF
>TRBD2|TRBJ2-1|TRBV20-1|NA
TGCAGGATAACCACCGGGACTAGAGAGTTCTTC
CRITTGTREFF
>TRBD1|TRBJ2-5|TRBV7-4|NA
TGTGCCAGCAGCTACCCACGGACAGGGGGCGAGGAGACCCAGTACTTC
CASSYPRTGGEETQYF
>NA|TRBJ1-2|TRBV29-1|NA
TGCAGCGTTGAAGTGTCCCAGGGGAAAGGTTTCCCCTATGGCTACACCTTC
CSVEVSQGKGFPYGYTF
>TRBD1|TRBJ2-1|TRBV4-1|NA
TGCGCCAGCAGCCAAGGCAGGGGGCTTAACTACAATGAGCAGTTCTTC
CASSQGRGLNYNEQFF
>NA|TRBJ2-5|TRBV29-1|NA
TGCAGCGTTGTACCGGGTTTGGAAGAGACCCAGTACTTC
CSVVPGLEETQYF
>NA|TRBJ2-2|TRBV5-1|NA
TGCGCCAGCAGCTTAGCAGGGTTTGCCGGGGAGCTGTTTTTT
CASSLAGFAGELFF
>TRBD2|TRBJ2-5|TRBV5-1|NA
TGCGCCAGCAGCTTGATAGGACGGGGGGGAGAGACCCAGTACTTC
CASSLIGRGGETQYF
>NA|TRBJ2-7|TRBV10-2|NA
TGCGCCAGCAGTGAGTCGGAGGGAACCTACGAGCAGTACTTC
CASSESEGTYEQYF
>NA|TRBJ1-2|TRBV5-6|NA
TGTGCCAGCAGCTCCTGGACATTTGGGGGCAGCTATGGCTACACCTTC
CASSSWTFGGSYGYTF
>TRBD1|TRBJ2-7|TRBV11-2|NA
TGTGCCAGCAGCTTAGGGGATGACAGGGCAGGCGAGCAGTACTTC
CASSLGDDRAGEQYF
>TRBD1|TRBJ2-7|TRBV6-6|NA
TGTGCCAGCGCAACCGGGACAGGGTCTATAGAGCAGTACTTC
CASATGTGSIEQYF
>TRBD1|TRBJ1-2|TRBV5-5|NA
TGTGCCAGCAGCCTTAAGGGACAGCCGTATGGCTACACCTTC
CASSLKGQPYGYTF